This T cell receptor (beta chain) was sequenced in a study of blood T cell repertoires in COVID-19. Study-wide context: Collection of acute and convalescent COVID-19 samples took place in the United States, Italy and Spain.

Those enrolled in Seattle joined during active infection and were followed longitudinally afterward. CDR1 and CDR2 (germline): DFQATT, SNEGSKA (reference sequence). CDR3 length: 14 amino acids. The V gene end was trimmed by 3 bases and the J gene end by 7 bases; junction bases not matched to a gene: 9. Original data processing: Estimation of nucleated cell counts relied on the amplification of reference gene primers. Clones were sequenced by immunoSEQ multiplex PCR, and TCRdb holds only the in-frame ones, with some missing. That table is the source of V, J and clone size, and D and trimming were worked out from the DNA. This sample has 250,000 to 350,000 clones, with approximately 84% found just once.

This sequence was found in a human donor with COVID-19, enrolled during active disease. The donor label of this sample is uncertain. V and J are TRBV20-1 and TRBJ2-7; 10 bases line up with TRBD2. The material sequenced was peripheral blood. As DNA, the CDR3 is TGCAGTGCTAGTAGGCTAGCGGGAGTGGAAGAGCAGTACTTC. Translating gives CSASRLAGVEEQYF.